The clone carrying this T cell receptor (beta chain) was counted between two and nine times. Antigen unknown. The germline V gene has CDR1 GTSNPN and CDR2 SVGIG (reference sequence). This CDR3 region has 14 residues. Trimming removed 8 bases from V and 8 bases from J; junction bases left unmatched: 11. This sample is part of a study of beta chain features in type 1 diabetes. About the research overall: Healthy donors resembled patients in age, gender and cell yields.

General observations from the study: Type 1 diabetes patients showed a moderate but significant shortening of TCRB CDR3s in all four CD4+ subsets. It was not settled here whether HLA type affects TCRB rearrangement.

Of the isolated RNA, all was reverse transcribed, and so the sequenced material was expressed TCRB transcripts. Clones were read by immunoSEQ multiplex PCR, and TCRdb kept only the in-frame ones, dropping some. The table has approximately 400,000 clones, roughly 16% seen once. The chain links TRBV30 to TRBJ1-4; 10 bases fit TRBD1. The sequence derives from a woman younger than 35 in good health. Sequenced sample: naive CD4+ T cells from blood. The CDR3 DNA is TGTGCCCAGAACTCCGGGACAGGGGACGAAAAACTGTTTTTT. Translated: CAQNSGTGDEKLFF.